This T cell receptor (beta chain) emerged from a study of T cell responses to AZD1222 COVID-19 vaccine. Data came from immunoSEQ multiplex PCR; TCRdb stores just in-frame clones and leaves some out. The table includes approximately 190,000 clones, about 89% detected once. Worth noting for this clone: Its cognate antigen is unknown.

V was cut by 7 bases and J by 1 base, with 20 bases left in between. The CDR3 has 18 residues. Germline V CDR1 and CDR2: MNHNY, SVGAGI (reference sequence). Overall study findings and caveats: A reported finding is that nearly half of spike-specific TCRs target unmutated variant regions.

The chain combines TRBV6-6 with TRBJ1-6; the D gene is possibly TRBD1 (6 bases). This TCR derives from an adult in good health. Sequencing used peripheral blood, obtained on day 0 of MenACWY control vaccination. CDR3 amino acids: CASNRGGGNKSYNSPLHF. The CDR3 DNA reads as TGTGCCAGCAATCGAGGGGGGGGCAACAAATCCTATAATTCACCCCTCCACTTT.